These 21 T cell receptor beta chains came from one sample sequenced in a study of Graves' ophthalmopathy and Graves' hyperthyroidism. The authors amplified TCR beta CDR3 regions from RNA transcripts. Investigators did first-round RT-PCR with HTBI primers, then second-round multiplex PCR. Each CDR3 protein is one row after TCRdb ran MiXCR on the multiplex PCR reads. The repertoire holds roughly 160,000 distinct CDR3 sequences, with under 40% as singletons. What was sequenced was peripheral blood. The receptors shown here come from a woman aged 40 to 50 with Graves' ophthalmopathy.

In its sample, this clonotype was seen many times. The V call is TRBV5-4, the J call TRBJ2-5; 7 bases align to TRBD1. The CDR3 spans 12 residues. The germline CDR1 and CDR2 sequences are SGHNT and YYREEE (reference sequence). The V and J ends lost 9 bases and 4 bases, in that order; junction bases with no gene match: 6. The CDR3 sequence: CATSQGLETQYF. CDR3 DNA: TGTGCCACCTCACAGGGGTTAGAGACCCAGTACTTC.

In this sample, this clonotype turned up many times. V gene TRBV12-3 or TRBV12-4 combines with J gene TRBJ1-5; possible D gene TRBD1, 5 bases. The CDR3 has 14 residues. Trimming removed 2 bases at V and 5 bases at J, with 10 bases between. The CDR3 DNA follows: TGTGCCAGCAGTTTATCGGCGGGGGATCAGCCCCAGCATTTT. It encodes CASSLSAGDQPQHF.

V gene TRBV6-1 combines with J gene TRBJ1-2; 9 bases align to TRBD1. Per the germline V gene, CDR1 is MNHNS and CDR2 is SASEGT. V trimming: 8 bases; J trimming: 6 bases; junction bases outside the gene matches: 7. CDR3 length: 13 residues. Written as DNA, the CDR3 is TGTGCCAGCTACTCGGGACAGGGACATGGCTACACCTTC. As protein: CASYSGQGHGYTF.

The rearrangement links TRBV11-2 to TRBJ1-1, with D unclear. This CDR3 is built from 16 residues. Trimming cost V 4 bases and J 3 bases, with 18 bases left between them. Germline V gene lookup returns CDR1 SGHAT and CDR2 FQNNGV. CDR3 region: CASSSVASSSDTEAFF. In DNA form, the CDR3 reads TGTGCCAGCAGCTCAGTAGCTAGCTCATCTGACACTGAAGCTTTCTTT.

This clonotype was recorded many times. The J gene is TRBJ1-1, the V gene TRBV4-1; D call uncertain. Looked up from germline, CDR1 is MGHRA and CDR2 is YSYEKL. Trimming took 1 base from V and 5 from J, leaving 5 bases between them. This CDR3 comprises 12 residues. CDR3 in DNA: TGCGCCAGCAGCCAAGTTGAAACTGAAGCTTTCTTT. Its translation: CASSQVETEAFF.

This clonotype was counted many times. The rearrangement uses TRBV18 and TRBJ2-2, with 7 positions matching TRBD1. V lost 2 bases to trimming and J lost 4 bases; unmatched junction nucleotides: 1. CDR3 size: 14 residues. Per the germline V gene, CDR1 is KGHSH and CDR2 is LQKENI. The CDR3 is CASSPTGVTGELFF. CDR3 in DNA: TGTGCCAGCTCACCAACAGGGGTCACCGGGGAGCTGTTTTTT. Filled out from reference TRBV18 and TRBJ2-2, the complete variable domain reads NAGVMQNPRHLVRRRGQEARLRCSPMKGHSHVYWYRQLPEEGLKFMVYLQKENIIDESGMPKERFSAEFPKEGPSILRIQQVVRGDSAAYFCASSPTGVTGELFFGEGSRLTVL.

The chain couples TRBV12-3 or TRBV12-4 to TRBJ2-5; 8 bases align to TRBD1. The CDR3 spans 14 residues. Unmatched junction bases numbered 4, after V lost 3 bases and J lost 4 bases. The CDR3 reads CASSLETGGETQYF. Written as DNA, the CDR3 is TGTGCCAGCAGTTTGGAAACAGGGGGAGAGACCCAGTACTTC.

In this sample, this clonotype turned up many times. The gene calls are TRBV6-5 and TRBJ2-7, with a tentative D call TRBD2 (5 bases). Trimming left V 0 bases short and J 0 bases short, with 15 bases between. The CDR3 totals 17 residues. Germline V gives CDR1 MNHEY, CDR2 SVGAGI. The DNA for the CDR3 is TGTGCCAGCAGTTACTCGGGTGGCGGGTTTAGCTCCTACGAGCAGTACTTC. Its translation: CASSYSGGGFSSYEQYF.

The gene calls are TRBV7-2 and TRBJ2-5; D is unclear. This CDR3 spans 14 amino acids. The germline V gene has CDR1 SGHTA and CDR2 FQGNSA. The V end was cut by 5 bases, the J end by 7 bases, with 17 bases between. This CDR3 is CASSPTANLPTQYF. The CDR3 DNA follows: TGTGCCAGCAGCCCAACCGCTAACCTCCCGACCCAGTACTTC.

This clonotype was picked up many times. The rearrangement links TRBV6-5 to TRBJ1-5; no definite D call. This CDR3 spans 13 amino acids. V was trimmed by 5 bases and J by 10 bases, leaving 15 bases between them. The germline CDR1 and CDR2 sequences are MNHEY and SVGAGI. CDR3 DNA sequence: TGTGCCAGCAGTCCGGGCCTTATCGGACCCCAGCATTTT. Its protein product is CASSPGLIGPQHF.

This clonotype was found many times. CDR3 sequence (DNA): TGTGCCAGCAGCCCCAGGGATCTCGGCGAGCAGTACTTC. Residues: CASSPRDLGEQYF. The gene calls are TRBV11-2 and TRBJ2-7, with a tentative D call TRBD1 (5 bases). Germline CDR1 SGHAT, CDR2 FQNNGV. The CDR3 extends over 13 amino acids. The V gene lost 5 bases and the J gene lost 6 bases, with 14 bases spanning the gap.

This clonotype appeared many times. The genes are TRBV6-1 and TRBJ2-7; D possibly matches TRBD1 or TRBD2 (5 bases each). The germline V and J ends were trimmed by 8 bases and 3 bases, with 17 bases remaining between them. This CDR3 comprises 14 residues. Germline-derived CDR1 and CDR2 are MNHNS and SASEGT. Written as DNA, the CDR3 is TGTGCCAGCTCGTCGGGCAGGGCGGGCTACGAGCAGTACTTC. Its translation: CASSSGRAGYEQYF.

The chain employs TRBV6-1 and TRBJ1-1; a possible D gene is TRBD1 (5 bases). Between the trimmed V and J ends, which lost 6 bases and 0 bases, there was a span of 11 bases. Germline CDR1 MNHNS, CDR2 SASEGT. This CDR3 is 14 amino acids long. The CDR3, as DNA: TGTGCCAGCAGACGACAGAATTTGAACACTGAAGCTTTCTTT. It translates to CASRRQNLNTEAFF.

This clonotype appeared many times. The V and J genes are TRBV10-3 and TRBJ1-6; D not resolved. From germline, CDR1 is ENHRY and CDR2 SYGVKD. V lost 7 bases, J lost 9 bases, and 13 bases lay in between. CDR3 size: 13 residues. CDR3 in amino acids: CAITQAEGSPLHF. The CDR3 DNA is TGTGCCATCACGCAGGCCGAGGGTTCACCCCTCCACTTT.

The sample holds many counts of this clonotype. The chain has TRBV28 and TRBJ2-4, with 10 bases identical to TRBD2. The J segment lost 1 base and the V segment lost 4 bases, leaving 4 bases of the junction unmatched. The CDR3 contains 16 residues. In germline, CDR1 is MDHEN, CDR2 SYDVKM. In nucleotides, the CDR3 is TGTGCCAGCAGTTCCGGAGCGGGAGGGGCCAAAAACATTCAGTACTTC. Translated, it gives CASSSGAGGAKNIQYF.

This clonotype showed up many times. The chain recombines TRBV12-3 or TRBV12-4 with TRBJ1-6, with D unclear. The V end was cut by 6 bases, the J end by 0 bases, with 6 bases between. This CDR3 spans 14 amino acids. In DNA form, the CDR3 reads TGTGCCAGCAGGCCCGACTCCTATAATTCACCCCTCCACTTT. It codes for CASRPDSYNSPLHF.

This clonotype came up many times. At one end, the junction sequence differs from germline, possibly due to a read error. This chain connects TRBV7-7 to TRBJ1-1; no firm D call. This CDR3 region has 13 residues. Looked up from germline, CDR1 is SSHAT and CDR2 is FNYEAQ (reference sequence). DNA for the CDR3: TGTGCTAGCAGCTATGAGCGGAACACTGAAGCTTTCTTT. Translating gives CASSYERNTEAFF.

V gene TRBV6-5 combines with J gene TRBJ2-7, with 9 bases aligning to TRBD1. Germline trimming cut 4 bases from V and 7 bases from J; bases unmatched to any gene: 8. CDR1 is MNHEY and CDR2 is SVGAGI in the germline V gene. The CDR3 is 14 amino acids. The CDR3 loop is CASSLTGGEPEQYF. For the CDR3, the DNA is TGTGCCAGCAGTTTAACAGGGGGCGAGCCGGAGCAGTACTTC.

In its sample, this clonotype was seen a few times. The CDR3 DNA follows: TGTGCCAGCAGTTACGGACCTTACGGCTACACCTTC. Its protein product is CASSYGPYGYTF. The chain uses TRBV6-2 or TRBV6-3 and TRBJ1-2, with D unresolved. This CDR3 is built from 12 residues. Germline V gives CDR1 MNHEY, CDR2 SVGEGT. Trimming cost V 2 bases and J 8 bases, with 9 bases left between them.

CDR3 region: CACRGQGVETQYF. DNA of the CDR3: TGTGCCTGTCGGGGACAGGGAGTAGAGACCCAGTACTTC. The chain combines TRBV30 with TRBJ2-5; 9 nucleotides line up with TRBD1. CDR1 is GTSNPN, CDR2 SVGIG, per germline (reference sequence). The trim removed 6 bases at V and 4 bases at J, leaving 6 bases unmatched. The CDR3 sequence is 13 residues long.

With respect to this clonotype: A much larger clonotype is one base distant, so this may be a read error. The V and J genes are TRBV13 and TRBJ1-6; the match to TRBD1 covers 7 bases. Germline CDR1 reads PRHDT; CDR2 reads FYEKMQ (reference sequence). The CDR3 runs 15 residues. This CDR3 reads CTSSTQTGMNSPLHF. CDR3 nucleotides: TGTACCAGCAGCACCCAGACAGGGATGAATTCACCCCTCCACTTT.